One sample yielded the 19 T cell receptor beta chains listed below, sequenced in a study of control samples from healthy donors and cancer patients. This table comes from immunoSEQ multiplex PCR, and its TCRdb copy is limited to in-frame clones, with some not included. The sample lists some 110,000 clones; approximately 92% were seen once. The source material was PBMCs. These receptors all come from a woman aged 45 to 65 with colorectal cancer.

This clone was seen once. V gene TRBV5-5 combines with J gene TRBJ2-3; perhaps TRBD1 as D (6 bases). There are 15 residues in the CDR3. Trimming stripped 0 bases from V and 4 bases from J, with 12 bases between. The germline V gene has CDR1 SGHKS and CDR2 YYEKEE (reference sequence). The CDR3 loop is CASSLGQGSSDTQYF. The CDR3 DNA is TGTGCCAGCAGCTTGGGGCAGGGGAGCTCAGATACGCAGTATTTT. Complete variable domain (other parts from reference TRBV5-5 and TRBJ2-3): DAGVTQSPTHLIKTRGQQVTLRCSPISGHKSVSWYQQVLGQGPQFIFQYYEKEERGRGNFPDRFSARQFPNYSSELNVNALLLGDSALYLCASSLGQGSSDTQYFGPGTRLTVL.

This CDR3 reads CATSRELDTGELFF. The DNA of the CDR3 is TGTGCCACCAGCAGAGAACTAGACACCGGGGAGCTGTTTTTT. The chain couples TRBV15 to TRBJ2-2; TRBD2 is a possible D gene (5 bases). The V and J ends lost 0 bases and 3 bases respectively, with 5 bases between them. This CDR3 comprises 14 residues. In germline, CDR1 is LNHNV, CDR2 YYDKDF (reference sequence). The variable domain in full, with the rest retrieved from reference TRBV15 and TRBJ2-2, is DAMVIQNPRYQVTQFGKPVTLSCSQTLNHNVMYWYQQKSSQAPKLLFHYYDKDFNNEADTPDNFQSRRPNTSFCFLDIRSPGLGDTAMYLCATSRELDTGELFFGEGSRLTVL.

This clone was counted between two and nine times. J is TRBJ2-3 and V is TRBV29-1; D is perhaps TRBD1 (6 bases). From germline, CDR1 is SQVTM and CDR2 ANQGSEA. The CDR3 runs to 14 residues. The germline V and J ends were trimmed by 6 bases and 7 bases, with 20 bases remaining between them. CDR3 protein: CSVAGTSLFNTQYF. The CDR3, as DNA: TGCAGCGTGGCCGGGACATCCTTATTTAATACGCAGTATTTT.

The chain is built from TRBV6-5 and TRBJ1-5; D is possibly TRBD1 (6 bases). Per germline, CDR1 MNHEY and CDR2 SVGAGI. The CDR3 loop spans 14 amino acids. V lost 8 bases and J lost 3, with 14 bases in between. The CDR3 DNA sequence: TGTGCCAGCGCCGGGACACCCTACAATCAGCCCCAGCATTTT. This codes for CASAGTPYNQPQHF.

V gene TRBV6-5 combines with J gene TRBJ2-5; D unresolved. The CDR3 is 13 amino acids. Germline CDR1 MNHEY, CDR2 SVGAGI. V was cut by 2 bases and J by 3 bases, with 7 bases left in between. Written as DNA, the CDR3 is TGTGCCAGCAGTTACCGGATTGAAGAGACCCAGTACTTC. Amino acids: CASSYRIEETQYF.

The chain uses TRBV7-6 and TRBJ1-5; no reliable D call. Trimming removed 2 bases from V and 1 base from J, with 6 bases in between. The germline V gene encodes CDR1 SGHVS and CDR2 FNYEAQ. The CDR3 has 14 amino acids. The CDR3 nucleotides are TGTGCCAGCAGCTTACTGGAAAGCAATCAGCCCCAGCATTTT. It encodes CASSLLESNQPQHF.

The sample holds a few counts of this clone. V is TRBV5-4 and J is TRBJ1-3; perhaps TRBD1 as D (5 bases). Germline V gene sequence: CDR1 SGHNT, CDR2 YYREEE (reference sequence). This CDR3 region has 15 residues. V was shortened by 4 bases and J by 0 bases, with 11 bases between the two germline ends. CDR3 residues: CASSRDAGSGNTIYF. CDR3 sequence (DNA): TGTGCCAGCAGCCGGGACGCAGGCTCTGGAAACACCATATATTTT.

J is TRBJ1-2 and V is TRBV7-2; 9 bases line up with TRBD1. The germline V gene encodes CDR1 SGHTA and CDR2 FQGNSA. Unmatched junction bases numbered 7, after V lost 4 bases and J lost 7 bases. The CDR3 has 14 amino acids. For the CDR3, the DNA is TGTGCCAGCAGCTCAACAGGGGGCATTGGTGGCTACACCTTC. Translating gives CASSSTGGIGGYTF.

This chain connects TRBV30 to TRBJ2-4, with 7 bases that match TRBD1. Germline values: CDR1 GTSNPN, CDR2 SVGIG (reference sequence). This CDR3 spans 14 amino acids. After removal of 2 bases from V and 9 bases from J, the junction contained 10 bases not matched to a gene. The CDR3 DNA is TGTGCCTGGAGTCCCCCACAGGGGATTAGCATTCAGTACTTC. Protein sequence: CAWSPPQGISIQYF.

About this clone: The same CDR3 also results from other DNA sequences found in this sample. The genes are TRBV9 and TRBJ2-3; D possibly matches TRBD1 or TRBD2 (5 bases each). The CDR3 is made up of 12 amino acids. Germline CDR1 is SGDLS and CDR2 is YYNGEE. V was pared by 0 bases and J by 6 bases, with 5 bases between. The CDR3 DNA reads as TGTGCCAGCAGCGTAGGGGGGGATACGCAGTATTTT. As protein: CASSVGGDTQYF.

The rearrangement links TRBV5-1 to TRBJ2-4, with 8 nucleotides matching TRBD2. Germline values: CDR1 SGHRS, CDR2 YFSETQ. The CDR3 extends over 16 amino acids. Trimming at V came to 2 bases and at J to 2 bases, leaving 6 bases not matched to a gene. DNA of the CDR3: TGCGCCAGCAGCTTCTTCGGCGGGAGGACCAAAAACATTCAGTACTTC. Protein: CASSFFGGRTKNIQYF.

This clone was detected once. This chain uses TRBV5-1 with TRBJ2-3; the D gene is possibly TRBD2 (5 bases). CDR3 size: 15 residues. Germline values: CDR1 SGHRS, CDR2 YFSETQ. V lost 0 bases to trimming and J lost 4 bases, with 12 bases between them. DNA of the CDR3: TGCGCCAGCAGCTTGGGAATAGCGATCCCAGATACGCAGTATTTT. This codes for CASSLGIAIPDTQYF.

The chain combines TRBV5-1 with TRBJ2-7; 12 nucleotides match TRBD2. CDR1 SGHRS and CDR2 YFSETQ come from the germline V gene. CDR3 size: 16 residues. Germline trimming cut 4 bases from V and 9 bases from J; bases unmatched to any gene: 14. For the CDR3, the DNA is TGCGCCAGCAGCGACCGGACTAGCGGGACGGGTAAAGGGCAGTACTTC. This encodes CASSDRTSGTGKGQYF.

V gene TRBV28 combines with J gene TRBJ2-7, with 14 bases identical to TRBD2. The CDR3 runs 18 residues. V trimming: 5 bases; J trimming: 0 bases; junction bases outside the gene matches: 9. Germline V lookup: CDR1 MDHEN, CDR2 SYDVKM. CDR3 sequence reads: CASSPRLAGGPPSYEQYF. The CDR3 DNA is TGTGCCAGCAGTCCACGACTAGCGGGAGGGCCTCCCTCCTACGAGCAGTACTTC.

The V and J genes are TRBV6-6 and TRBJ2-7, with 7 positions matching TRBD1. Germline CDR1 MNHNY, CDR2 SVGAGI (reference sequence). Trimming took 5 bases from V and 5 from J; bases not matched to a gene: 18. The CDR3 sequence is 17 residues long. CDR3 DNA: TGTGCCAGCAGTCCTCCCCCCGTAAGACAGGGACAGAACGAGCAGTACTTC. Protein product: CASSPPPVRQGQNEQYF.

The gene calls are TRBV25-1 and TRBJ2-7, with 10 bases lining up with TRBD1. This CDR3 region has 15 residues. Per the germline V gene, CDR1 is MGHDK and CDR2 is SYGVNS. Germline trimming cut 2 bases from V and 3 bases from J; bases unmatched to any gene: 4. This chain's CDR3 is CASSETGTGDYEQYF. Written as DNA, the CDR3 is TGTGCCAGCAGTGAAACCGGGACAGGGGACTACGAGCAGTACTTC.

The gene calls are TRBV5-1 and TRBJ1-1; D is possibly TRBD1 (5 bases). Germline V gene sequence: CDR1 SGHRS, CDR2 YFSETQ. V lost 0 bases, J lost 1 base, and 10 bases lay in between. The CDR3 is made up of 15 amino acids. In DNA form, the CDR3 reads TGCGCCAGCAGCTTGGGTCCGGGGACGAACACTGAAGCTTTCTTT. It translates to CASSLGPGTNTEAFF.

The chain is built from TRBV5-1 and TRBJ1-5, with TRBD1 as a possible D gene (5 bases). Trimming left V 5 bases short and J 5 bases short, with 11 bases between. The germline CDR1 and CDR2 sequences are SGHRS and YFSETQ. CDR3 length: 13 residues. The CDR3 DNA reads TGCGCCAGCAGGGGGGGATCAGATCAGCCCCAGCATTTT. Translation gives CASRGGSDQPQHF.

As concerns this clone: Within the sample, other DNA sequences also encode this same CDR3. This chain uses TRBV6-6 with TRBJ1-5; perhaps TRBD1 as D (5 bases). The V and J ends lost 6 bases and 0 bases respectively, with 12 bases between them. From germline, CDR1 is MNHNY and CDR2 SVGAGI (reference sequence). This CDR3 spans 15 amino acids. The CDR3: CASSTGTYSNQPQHF. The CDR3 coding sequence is TGTGCCAGCAGCACCGGGACGTATAGCAATCAGCCCCAGCATTTT.